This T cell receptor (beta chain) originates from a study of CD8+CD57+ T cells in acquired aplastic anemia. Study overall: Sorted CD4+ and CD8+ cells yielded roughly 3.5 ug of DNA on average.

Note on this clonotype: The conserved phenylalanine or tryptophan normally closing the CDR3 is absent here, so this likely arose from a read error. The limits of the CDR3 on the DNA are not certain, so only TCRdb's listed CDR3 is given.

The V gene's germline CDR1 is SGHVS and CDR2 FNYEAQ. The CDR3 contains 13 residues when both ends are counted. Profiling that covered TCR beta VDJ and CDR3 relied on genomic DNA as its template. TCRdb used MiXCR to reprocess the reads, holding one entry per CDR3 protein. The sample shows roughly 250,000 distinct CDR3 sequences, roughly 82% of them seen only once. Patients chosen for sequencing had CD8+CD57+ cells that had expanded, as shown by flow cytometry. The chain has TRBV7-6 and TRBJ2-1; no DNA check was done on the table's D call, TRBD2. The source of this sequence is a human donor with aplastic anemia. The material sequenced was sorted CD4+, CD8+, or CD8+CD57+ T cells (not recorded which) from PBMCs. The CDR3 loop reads CASSLAPADKQIH.